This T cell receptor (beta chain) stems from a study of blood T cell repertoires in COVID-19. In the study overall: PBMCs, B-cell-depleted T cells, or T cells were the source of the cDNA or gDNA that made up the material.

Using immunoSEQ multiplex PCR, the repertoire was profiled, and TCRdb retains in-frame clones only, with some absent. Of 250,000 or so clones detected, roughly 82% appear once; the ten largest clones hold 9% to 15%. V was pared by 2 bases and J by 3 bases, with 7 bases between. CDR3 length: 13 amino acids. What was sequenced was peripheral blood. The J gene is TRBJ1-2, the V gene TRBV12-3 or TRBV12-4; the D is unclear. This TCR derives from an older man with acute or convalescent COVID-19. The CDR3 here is CASSLRGYYGYTF. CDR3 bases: TGTGCCAGCAGTTTACGAGGCTACTATGGCTACACCTTC.